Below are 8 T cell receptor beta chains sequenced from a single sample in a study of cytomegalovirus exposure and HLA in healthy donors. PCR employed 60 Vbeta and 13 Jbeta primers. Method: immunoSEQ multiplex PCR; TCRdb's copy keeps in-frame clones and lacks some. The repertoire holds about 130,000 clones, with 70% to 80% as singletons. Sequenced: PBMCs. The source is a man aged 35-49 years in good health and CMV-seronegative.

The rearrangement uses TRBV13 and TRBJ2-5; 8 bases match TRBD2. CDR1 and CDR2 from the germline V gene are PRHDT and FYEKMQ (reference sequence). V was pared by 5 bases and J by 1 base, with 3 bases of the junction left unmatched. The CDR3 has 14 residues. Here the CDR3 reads CASSPRGGQETQYF. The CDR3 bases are TGTGCCAGCAGCCCCCGGGGGGGCCAAGAGACCCAGTACTTC. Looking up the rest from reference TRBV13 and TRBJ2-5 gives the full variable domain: AAGVIQSPRHLIKEKRETATLKCYPIPRHDTVYWYQQGPGQDPQFLISFYEKMQSDKGSIPDRFSAQQFSDYHSELNMSSLELGDSALYFCASSPRGGQETQYFGPGTRLLVL.

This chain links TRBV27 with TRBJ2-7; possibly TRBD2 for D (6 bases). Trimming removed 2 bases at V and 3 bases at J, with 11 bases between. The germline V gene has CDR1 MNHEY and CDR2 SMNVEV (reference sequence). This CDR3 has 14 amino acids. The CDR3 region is CASSLKGLLYEQYF. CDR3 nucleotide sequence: TGTGCCAGCAGTTTAAAGGGACTTCTCTACGAGCAGTACTTC.

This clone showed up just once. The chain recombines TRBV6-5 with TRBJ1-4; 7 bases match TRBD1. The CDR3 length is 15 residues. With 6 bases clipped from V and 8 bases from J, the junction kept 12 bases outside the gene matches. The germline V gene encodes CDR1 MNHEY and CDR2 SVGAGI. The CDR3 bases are TGTGCCAGCAGGCGCGACAGGGATGGAACCGAAAAACTGTTTTTT. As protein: CASRRDRDGTEKLFF.

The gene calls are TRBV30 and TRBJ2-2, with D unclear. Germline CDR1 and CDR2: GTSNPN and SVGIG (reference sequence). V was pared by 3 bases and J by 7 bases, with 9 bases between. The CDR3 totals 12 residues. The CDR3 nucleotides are TGTGCCTGGAGCGCACTTAGCGGGGAGCTGTTTTTT. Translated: CAWSALSGELFF.

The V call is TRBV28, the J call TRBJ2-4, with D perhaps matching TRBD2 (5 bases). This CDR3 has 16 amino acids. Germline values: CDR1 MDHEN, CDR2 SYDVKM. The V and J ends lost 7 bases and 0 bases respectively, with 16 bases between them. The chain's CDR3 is CASTMTRGLAKNIQYF. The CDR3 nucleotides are TGTGCCAGCACCATGACCCGGGGTCTAGCCAAAAACATTCAGTACTTC. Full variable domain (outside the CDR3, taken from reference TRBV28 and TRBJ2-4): DVKVTQSSRYLVKRTGEKVFLECVQDMDHENMFWYRQDPGLGLRLIYFSYDVKMKEKGDIPEGYSVSREKKERFSLILESASTNQTSMYLCASTMTRGLAKNIQYFGAGTRLSVL.

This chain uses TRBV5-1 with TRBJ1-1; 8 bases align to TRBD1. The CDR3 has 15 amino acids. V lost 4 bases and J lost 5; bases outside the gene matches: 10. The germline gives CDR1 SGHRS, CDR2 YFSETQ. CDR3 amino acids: CASSVATGGGTEAFF. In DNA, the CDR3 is TGCGCCAGCAGCGTAGCTACAGGGGGAGGAACTGAAGCTTTCTTT.

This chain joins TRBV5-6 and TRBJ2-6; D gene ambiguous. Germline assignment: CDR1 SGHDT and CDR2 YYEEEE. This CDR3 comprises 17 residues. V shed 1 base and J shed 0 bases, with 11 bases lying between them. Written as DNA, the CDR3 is TGTGCCAGCAGCTTGTGGCCAGGCGACTCTGGGGCCAACGTCCTGACTTTC. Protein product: CASSLWPGDSGANVLTF.

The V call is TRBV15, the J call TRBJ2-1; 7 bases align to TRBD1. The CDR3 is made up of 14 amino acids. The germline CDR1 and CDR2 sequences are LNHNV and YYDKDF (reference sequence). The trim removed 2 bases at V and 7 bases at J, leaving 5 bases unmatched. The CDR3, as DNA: TGTGCCACCAGCAGAACACAGGGGTCTAATGAGCAGTTCTTC. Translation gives CATSRTQGSNEQFF.